A selection of T cell receptor beta chains follows, all from one sample in a study of Ad26.COV2.S vaccination and SARS-CoV-2 variants. Some clones are missing from TCRdb's copy, which holds only in-frame ones; the method was immunoSEQ multiplex PCR. The data show about 39,000 clones, with about 83% seen just once and more than 45% held by the top ten. Specimen: peripheral blood, collected after recovery from COVID-19. The receptors stem from a human donor who had recovered from COVID-19. Each CDR3 is given with its conserved first and last residue. A D gene is named only where the DNA matches it firmly. Clone sizes are given selectively: once, few, many, or a class where the clone is expanded.

CASSFGAPGRSNEKLFF	TGTGCCAGCAGTTTTGGGGCCCCAGGGAGGTCTAATGAAAAACTGTTTTTT	-	TRBJ1-4	-	TRBV27
CASREGQETQYF	TGTGCCAGCAGGGAAGGACAAGAGACCCAGTACTTC	-	TRBJ2-5	-	TRBV2
CATSGGYGTDTQYF	TGTGCCACCAGCGGGGGGTACGGGACAGATACGCAGTATTTT	-	TRBJ2-3	TRBD2	TRBV24-1
CASRRTSGDTQYF	TGTGCCAGCCGTCGGACTAGCGGGGATACGCAGTATTTT	-	TRBJ2-3	TRBD2	TRBV12-3/TRBV12-4
CASSQKGGRVCPLNTEAFF	TGCGCCAGCAGTCAAAAGGGAGGGCGTGTGTGCCCCCTAAACACTGAAGCTTTCTTT	-	TRBJ1-1	-	TRBV23-1
CASSKGRRVSGNTIYF	TGTGCCAGCAGCAAGGGCCGGCGAGTCTCTGGAAACACCATATATTTT	-	TRBJ1-3	-	TRBV25-1
CASSQAVREGLHNEQFF	TGTGCCAGCAGCCAAGCGGTCCGGGAGGGCCTCCACAATGAGCAGTTCTTC	-	TRBJ2-1	TRBD2	TRBV4-2
CASSQDWRGTDTQYF	TGTGCCAGCAGCCAAGATTGGAGGGGAACAGATACGCAGTATTTT	-	TRBJ2-3	-	TRBV14
CASSPVGGVGEKLFF	TGTGCCAGCAGCCCCGTGGGGGGGGTCGGGGAAAAACTGTTTTTT	-	TRBJ1-4	-	TRBV7-9
CASSFGTSYGYTF	TGCGCCAGCAGCTTCGGGACATCCTATGGCTACACCTTC	-	TRBJ1-2	-	TRBV5-1
CASSYGRDSKETQYF	TGTGCCAGCAGTTACGGCCGGGACAGCAAAGAGACCCAGTACTTC	-	TRBJ2-5	TRBD1	TRBV6-2/TRBV6-3
CASSQQFTGELFF	TGTGCCAGTAGTCAACAGTTCACCGGGGAGCTGTTTTTT	-	TRBJ2-2	-	TRBV19
CASSLTAGGVYEQYF	TGTGCCAGCAGCTTAACGGCGGGAGGAGTCTACGAGCAGTACTTC	-	TRBJ2-7	TRBD2	TRBV11-2
CASSPTGVSQETQYF	TGTGCCAGCTCACCGACAGGGGTCTCACAAGAGACCCAGTACTTC	-	TRBJ2-5	TRBD1	TRBV18
CASSLLHDEQFF	TGTGCCAGCAGCTTGTTACATGATGAGCAGTTCTTC	-	TRBJ2-1	-	TRBV11-2
CASSFDRVSNTIYF	TGTGCCAGCAGTTTCGACAGGGTTTCGAACACCATATATTTT	-	TRBJ1-3	TRBD1	TRBV6-6
CASSLGRDQPQHF	TGTGCCAGCAGCTTGGGTCGAGATCAGCCCCAGCATTTT	-	TRBJ1-5	-	TRBV5-6
CASSVGTSGNIQYF	TGTGCCAGCAGCGTAGGGACTAGCGGAAACATTCAGTACTTC	-	TRBJ2-4	TRBD2	TRBV9
CASSWSGYEAFF	TGTGCCAGCAGCTGGAGCGGTTATGAAGCTTTCTTT	-	TRBJ1-1	-	TRBV5-5
CASIRGIQNTEAFF	TGCGCCAGCATTAGGGGCATTCAAAACACTGAAGCTTTCTTT	-	TRBJ1-1	-	TRBV10-2
CASSPRDSLNYGYTF	TGTGCCAGCTCACCACGGGACAGCCTTAACTATGGCTACACCTTC	-	TRBJ1-2	TRBD1	TRBV18
CASSFDSAGNSPLHF	TGTGCCAGCAGCTTTGACAGCGCTGGGAATTCACCCCTCCACTTT	-	TRBJ1-6	-	TRBV2
CAWSGVGGGPNTEAFF	TGTGCCTGGAGTGGGGTCGGAGGGGGGCCGAACACTGAAGCTTTCTTT	-	TRBJ1-1	-	TRBV30
CASSPGQGPGNTIYF	TGTGCCAGCAGCCCGGGACAGGGTCCTGGAAACACCATATATTTT	-	TRBJ1-3	TRBD1	TRBV11-3
CASSWGAVRDGNQPQHF	TGTGCCAGCTCATGGGGGGCAGTTAGAGATGGCAATCAGCCCCAGCATTTT	-	TRBJ1-5	-	TRBV18
CATSRGTGGWSPLHF	TGTGCCACCAGCCGAGGGACAGGGGGATGGTCACCCCTCCACTTT	once	TRBJ1-6	TRBD1	TRBV15
CASRDMPNTGELFF	TGTGCCAGCCGGGACATGCCGAACACCGGGGAGCTGTTTTTT	-	TRBJ2-2	-	TRBV19
CATSDPNRGKGNEQFF	TGTGCCACCAGTGATCCTAACAGGGGGAAGGGCAATGAGCAGTTCTTC	once	TRBJ2-1	TRBD1	TRBV24-1
CASSLSGGGYTDTQYF	TGTGCCAGCAGCTTATCCGGCGGGGGATACACAGATACGCAGTATTTT	few	TRBJ2-3	TRBD2	TRBV5-4
CSVLDRSGNTIYF	TGCAGCGTCCTCGACAGGTCTGGAAACACCATATATTTT	once	TRBJ1-3	-	TRBV29-1
CASSDFRNEQFF	TGTGCCAGCAGTGATTTTCGCAATGAGCAGTTCTTC	-	TRBJ2-1	-	TRBV2
CASSLEAGPQETQYF	TGCGCCAGCAGCTTGGAGGCGGGGCCACAAGAGACCCAGTACTTC	-	TRBJ2-5	-	TRBV5-1
CASSYQPPGYGYTF	TGTGCCAGCAGTTACCAGCCTCCGGGGTATGGCTACACCTTC	-	TRBJ1-2	-	TRBV6-5
CASSPNVGQGAEQYF	TGTGCCAGCTCACCAAATGTCGGACAGGGAGCCGAGCAGTACTTC	-	TRBJ2-7	TRBD1	TRBV18
CASSGKGRGYTF	TGTGCCAGCAGTGGGAAAGGCCGGGGCTACACCTTC	few	TRBJ1-2	-	TRBV12-3/TRBV12-4
CASSWDRGSSYEQYF	TGCGCCAGCAGCTGGGACAGGGGGAGCTCCTACGAGCAGTACTTC	-	TRBJ2-7	TRBD1	TRBV5-1
CASSRGLAGFHQETQYF	TGTGCCAGCAGCAGGGGACTAGCGGGATTTCATCAAGAGACCCAGTACTTC	-	TRBJ2-5	TRBD2	TRBV7-6
CASSQENFPWAFF	TGTGCCAGCAGCCAAGAAAATTTCCCTTGGGCTTTCTTT	-	TRBJ1-1	-	TRBV3-1/TRBV3-2
CASRPDRVYQPQHF	TGTGCCAGTAGACCCGACAGAGTATATCAGCCCCAGCATTTT	-	TRBJ1-5	-	TRBV19
CASSITQGGPETQYF	TGTGCCAGTAGTATTACCCAGGGGGGTCCTGAGACCCAGTACTTC	-	TRBJ2-5	-	TRBV19
CASSLGLAANTGELFF	TGCGCCAGCAGCTTGGGACTAGCGGCGAACACCGGGGAGCTGTTTTTT	-	TRBJ2-2	TRBD2	TRBV5-1
CASSSGPGGTAYLLNYGYTF	TGTGCCAGCAGCTCCGGCCCTGGGGGTACAGCATATTTACTTAACTATGGCTACACCTTC	-	TRBJ1-2	-	TRBV5-4
CASSSRGNTIYF	TGTGCCAGCAGCTCCAGAGGAAACACCATATATTTT	-	TRBJ1-3	-	TRBV7-2
CAIGAGVGVYNEQFF	TGTGCCATCGGCGCTGGGGTCGGGGTCTACAATGAGCAGTTCTTC	-	TRBJ2-1	-	TRBV10-3
CASRAVGGVDDEQFF	TGTGCCAGCAGAGCTGTGGGGGGAGTAGATGATGAGCAGTTCTTC	-	TRBJ2-1	-	TRBV5-5
CATGRLHSGNTIYF	TGTGCCACGGGACGTCTACACTCTGGAAACACCATATATTTT	-	TRBJ1-3	-	TRBV6-5
CASRPGDGVRNNEQFF	TGTGCCAGTAGGCCCGGGGACGGAGTGAGGAACAATGAGCAGTTCTTC	-	TRBJ2-1	-	TRBV19
CASSRLGGNTEAFF	TGTGCCAGCAGCCGATTGGGTGGGAACACTGAAGCTTTCTTT	-	TRBJ1-1	-	TRBV3-1/TRBV3-2
CASSSYDGANGYTF	TGTGCCAGCAGCTCATACGATGGGGCCAATGGCTACACCTTC	once	TRBJ1-2	-	TRBV11-2